These 19 T cell receptor beta chains were all obtained from the same sample, sequenced in a study of blood T cell repertoires in COVID-19. The table came from immunoSEQ multiplex PCR; TCRdb's copy has only in-frame clones and leaves some out. The table records about 110,000 clones, more than 75% of them present only once. Sequences were obtained from peripheral blood. The receptors were sampled from a woman in her forties or fifties with acute or convalescent COVID-19.

The V call is TRBV6-5, the J call TRBJ2-5, with D unresolved. This CDR3 spans 13 amino acids. Per germline, CDR1 MNHEY and CDR2 SVGAGI. V lost 9 bases, J lost 5 bases, and 16 bases lay in between. DNA of the CDR3: TGTGCCAGTCGGGTGGCTAGAACGGAGACCCAGTACTTC. It is translated as CASRVARTETQYF.

This rearrangement joins TRBV24-1 to TRBJ2-3; 7 bases map to TRBD1. V was pared by 0 bases and J by 5 bases, with 16 bases of the junction left unmatched. Germline CDR1 KGHDR, CDR2 SFDVKD. The CDR3 has 19 amino acids. CDR3 in DNA: TGTGCCACCAGTGATTTGCAGGGGGTTCCGGGGCAAGGCAGAGATACGCAGTATTTT. Residues: CATSDLQGVPGQGRDTQYF.

In this sample, this clone turned up a few times. This chain joins TRBV3-1 (or the pseudogene TRBV3-2) and TRBJ1-1; D is undetermined. V was trimmed by 3 bases and J by 2 bases, leaving 13 bases between them. Germline lookup yields CDR1 LGHDT and CDR2 YNNKEL (reference sequence). This CDR3 has 15 residues. CDR3 protein: CASSHAAWRNTEAFF. CDR3 nucleotides: TGTGCCAGCAGCCATGCGGCCTGGCGAAACACTGAAGCTTTCTTT.

The chain is built from TRBV6-5 and TRBJ1-5; possible D gene TRBD1, 5 bases. Germline-derived CDR1 and CDR2 are MNHEY and SVGAGI. The CDR3 consists of 14 residues. Trimming left V 10 bases short and J 0 bases short, with 13 bases between. The CDR3 DNA sequence: TGTGCCACCGCGGGGGGGGTTAGCAATCAGCCCCAGCATTTT. Translation gives CATAGGVSNQPQHF.

The chain has TRBV25-1 and TRBJ2-5; D might be TRBD2 (6 bases). V dropped 1 base and J dropped 5 bases, with 14 bases sitting between them. This CDR3 contains 15 residues. The germline CDR1 and CDR2 sequences are MGHDK and SYGVNS. For the CDR3, the DNA is TGTGCCAGCAGTGAATTCCGCAGGGCGGGGGAGACCCAGTACTTC. Protein: CASSEFRRAGETQYF.

The V gene is TRBV27, the J gene TRBJ2-5; 8 nucleotides match TRBD2. Trimming cost V 5 bases and J 2 bases; bases outside gene matches: 10. The CDR3 sequence is 16 residues long. Germline CDR1 reads MNHEY; CDR2 reads SMNVEV (reference sequence). In DNA, the CDR3 is TGTGCCAGCAGTCCTCATCCGGGACTAGAGCAAGAGACCCAGTACTTC. Its protein product is CASSPHPGLEQETQYF.

This clone was seen a few times. The chain employs TRBV18 and TRBJ1-1, with 8 bases that match TRBD1. Germline V gene sequence: CDR1 KGHSH, CDR2 LQKENI. With V trimmed by 3 bases and J by 3 bases, 9 bases remained unmatched. This CDR3 spans 16 amino acids. The CDR3 DNA reads TGTGCCAGCTCACCTCAGGGGGCAGTTGGGCACACTGAAGCTTTCTTT. Its translation: CASSPQGAVGHTEAFF. Complete variable domain (other parts from reference TRBV18 and TRBJ1-1): NAGVMQNPRHLVRRRGQEARLRCSPMKGHSHVYWYRQLPEEGLKFMVYLQKENIIDESGMPKERFSAEFPKEGPSILRIQQVVRGDSAAYFCASSPQGAVGHTEAFFGQGTRLTVV.

This clone occurred once. V usage is TRBV5-1 and J usage is TRBJ1-3, with 8 bases identical to TRBD1. CDR1 and CDR2 from the germline V gene are SGHRS and YFSETQ. This CDR3 has 14 amino acids. J was trimmed by 4 bases and V by 0 bases; bases with no gene match: 0. The CDR3 protein is CASSLGQGGNTIYF. CDR3 coding DNA: TGCGCCAGCAGCTTGGGACAGGGGGGAAACACCATATATTTT.

The CDR3: CASSYSSRLGNTEAFF. The CDR3 region has the DNA TGTGCCAGCAGTTACTCGAGCAGGTTGGGTAACACTGAAGCTTTCTTT. This chain joins TRBV6-2 or TRBV6-3 and TRBJ1-1; no firm D call. The V end lost 0 bases, the J end lost 2 bases, and 13 bases lay between the germline ends. The CDR3 extends over 16 amino acids. The germline V gene has CDR1 MNHEY and CDR2 SVGEGT.

The V gene is TRBV29-1, the J gene TRBJ2-7, with D perhaps matching TRBD2 (6 bases). From germline, CDR1 is SQVTM and CDR2 ANQGSEA. V was trimmed by 6 bases and J by 6 bases, leaving 15 bases between them. The CDR3 is 12 amino acids. This CDR3 is CSVSGGRSEQYF. CDR3 nucleotide sequence: TGCAGCGTAAGTGGAGGGAGGAGCGAGCAGTACTTC.

The V and J genes are TRBV29-1 and TRBJ2-3, with D uncertain. Germline V gene sequence: CDR1 SQVTM, CDR2 ANQGSEA. The length of the CDR3 is 13 residues. Trimming stripped 0 bases from V and 6 bases from J, with 10 bases between. The CDR3 protein is CSVEDIVRDTQYF. The CDR3 nucleotides are TGCAGCGTTGAAGATATTGTGCGGGATACGCAGTATTTT.

The rearrangement uses TRBV3-1 (or the pseudogene TRBV3-2) and TRBJ2-2; no firm D call. V lost 5 bases and J 4 bases, leaving 8 bases between the germline ends. In germline, CDR1 is LGHDT, CDR2 YNNKEL (reference sequence). This CDR3 has 13 amino acids. CDR3 loop: CASSFSPTGELFF. CDR3 sequence (DNA): TGTGCCAGCAGCTTTAGCCCCACCGGGGAGCTGTTTTTT.

The chain carries TRBV2 and TRBJ1-6; D unresolved. The germline gives CDR1 SNHLY, CDR2 FYNNEI. This CDR3 is built from 11 residues. With 7 bases removed from V and 9 bases from J, the gap between germline ends came to 7 bases. Here the CDR3 reads CASTVSSPLHF. The CDR3, as DNA: TGTGCCAGCACTGTGAGTTCACCCCTCCACTTT.

With respect to this clone: Other DNA variants within this sample encode the same CDR3. This chain uses TRBV14 with TRBJ1-1; TRBD1 might be the D (5 bases). The CDR3 length is 14 residues. Per the germline V gene, CDR1 is SGHDN and CDR2 is FVKESK. V was cut by 3 bases and J by 0 bases, with 8 bases left in between. The DNA for the CDR3 is TGTGCCAGCAGCCACCCAGGGATGAACACTGAAGCTTTCTTT. It codes for CASSHPGMNTEAFF.

V usage is TRBV24-1 and J usage is TRBJ2-1; D not resolved. Deletions cut 2 bases from V and 15 bases from J, with 13 bases between. The CDR3 contains 12 residues. CDR1 KGHDR and CDR2 SFDVKD come from the germline V gene. The CDR3, as DNA: TGTGCCACCAGTGATTGGGCGTCAATGCGGTTCTTC. Its protein is CATSDWASMRFF.

This chain uses TRBV5-1 with TRBJ2-3; 10 nucleotides align to TRBD2. V lost 4 bases to trimming and J lost 2 bases; unmatched junction nucleotides: 10. The CDR3 covers 17 residues. CDR1 and CDR2 (germline): SGHRS, YFSETQ. CDR3 in amino acids: CASSTARTSGNTDTQYF. The CDR3 DNA sequence: TGCGCCAGCAGCACCGCCCGGACTAGCGGAAACACAGATACGCAGTATTTT.

V is TRBV11-2 and J is TRBJ2-1; D unresolved. V was clipped by 5 bases and J by 0 bases, with 14 bases between them. The CDR3 spans 16 residues. Germline values: CDR1 SGHAT, CDR2 FQNNGV. The CDR3 here is CASSHEIVSSYNEQFF. Written as DNA, the CDR3 is TGTGCCAGCAGCCATGAAATAGTTAGCTCCTACAATGAGCAGTTCTTC.

The chain uses TRBV5-1 and TRBJ1-1, with 8 bases that match TRBD1. Trimming at V came to 4 bases and at J to 5 bases, leaving 13 bases not matched to a gene. The CDR3 is 16 amino acids. Germline-derived CDR1 and CDR2 are SGHRS and YFSETQ. CDR3 amino acids: CASSLLGDRGKTEAFF. CDR3 bases: TGCGCCAGCAGCCTACTCGGAGACAGGGGAAAAACTGAAGCTTTCTTT.

J is TRBJ1-3 and V is TRBV15, with D maybe TRBD1 (6 bases). V shed 0 bases and J shed 5 bases, with 14 bases lying between them. Germline-derived CDR1 and CDR2 are LNHNV and YYDKDF (reference sequence). CDR3 size: 16 residues. This CDR3 reads CATSRDGQGLRNTIYF. The CDR3 bases are TGTGCCACCAGCAGAGATGGCCAGGGGCTTCGAAACACCATATATTTT.